One sample yielded the 25 T cell receptor beta chains listed below, sequenced in a study of radiotherapy plus CTLA-4 blockade in lung cancer. Libraries were prepared by immunoSEQ multiplex PCR; TCRdb keeps only in-frame clonotypes and omits some of them. Of 80,000 to 100,000 clones listed, approximately 85% are singletons. Sequenced here: peripheral blood, sampled from a patient treated with radiotherapy plus ipilimumab. These receptor sequences come from a human donor with non-small cell lung cancer who had a partial response to radiotherapy plus ipilimumab.

This chain joins TRBV7-2 and TRBJ2-1; 12 positions match TRBD1. Germline V gives CDR1 SGHTA, CDR2 FQGNSA. V shed 4 bases, J shed 7 bases, and the junction held 8 bases outside the gene matches. The CDR3 sequence is 16 residues long. The CDR3 bases are TGTGCCAGCAGCTCCAACCGGGACAGGGGGCGAAATGAGCAGTTCTTC. It specifies CASSSNRDRGRNEQFF.

This chain links TRBV6-5 with TRBJ1-3; 7 nucleotides agree with TRBD1. V was clipped by 6 bases and J by 4 bases; unmatched bases: 6. Germline V gene data show CDR1 as MNHEY and CDR2 as SVGAGI. This CDR3 is 14 amino acids long. This CDR3 reads CASRETGLGNTIYF. The CDR3 coding sequence is TGTGCCAGCAGGGAGACAGGGCTCGGAAACACCATATATTTT.

The chain is built from TRBV2 and TRBJ2-7; D may be TRBD2 (6 bases). The CDR3 totals 15 residues. Germline CDR1 reads SNHLY; CDR2 reads FYNNEI. V lost 6 bases to trimming and J lost 1 base, with 16 bases between them. This chain's CDR3 is CASRGGAISSYEQYF. The CDR3 DNA sequence: TGTGCCAGCAGGGGGGGAGCAATCTCGTCCTACGAGCAGTACTTC.

J is TRBJ2-5 and V is TRBV5-1; D is unclear. The V and J ends lost 4 bases and 2 bases respectively, with 6 bases between them. The CDR3 consists of 12 residues. Germline-derived CDR1 and CDR2 are SGHRS and YFSETQ. DNA of the CDR3: TGCGCCAGCAGCGTGACTCAAGAGACCCAGTACTTC. This encodes CASSVTQETQYF.

This clone was recorded a few times. The junction and the germline gene differ at one end; a read error may be behind it. Other DNA sequences from this sample encode an identical CDR3 as well. This chain joins TRBV4-1 and TRBJ2-2; TRBD2 is a possible D gene (5 bases). Germline V CDR1 and CDR2: MGHRA, YSYEKL. The CDR3 totals 16 residues. DNA for the CDR3: TGTGCCAGCAGCCAAGATTGGAGGACCTCTCCCGGGGAGCTGTTTTTT. This gives the protein CASSQDWRTSPGELFF.

V usage is TRBV11-2 and J usage is TRBJ2-7, with TRBD2 matching over 8 bases. The V and J ends lost 1 base and 3 bases, in that order; junction bases with no gene match: 2. The CDR3 is made up of 14 amino acids. Germline-derived CDR1 and CDR2 are SGHAT and FQNNGV. The CDR3 DNA reads TGTGCCAGCAGCTTAGTCCGGGGGGGCTACGAGCAGTACTTC. Its translation is CASSLVRGGYEQYF.

The chain recombines TRBV4-1 with TRBJ2-3; D gene unclear. With 6 bases removed from V and 0 bases from J, the gap between germline ends came to 7 bases. CDR1 and CDR2 (germline): MGHRA, YSYEKL. CDR3 length equals 13 residues. The CDR3 loop reads CASRGISTDTQYF. The CDR3, as DNA: TGCGCCAGCAGGGGCATTAGCACAGATACGCAGTATTTT.

The chain combines TRBV28 with TRBJ2-2; TRBD1 aligns across 8 bases. The germline V gene encodes CDR1 MDHEN and CDR2 SYDVKM. Trimming removed 6 bases from V and 6 bases from J; junction bases left unmatched: 6. The CDR3 has 14 residues. DNA for the CDR3: TGTGCCAGCAGATTGACAGGGGTTGCCGGGGAGCTGTTTTTT. This encodes CASRLTGVAGELFF.

The V gene is TRBV7-9, the J gene TRBJ2-3, with TRBD2 as a possible D gene (7 bases). This CDR3 has 14 residues. V lost 2 bases and J lost 5, with 11 bases in between. Germline CDR1 reads SEHNR; CDR2 reads FQNEAQ (reference sequence). In DNA, the CDR3 is TGTGCCAGCAGCTTAACGGGGGGCGAAGATACGCAGTATTTT. Translation: CASSLTGGEDTQYF.

The chain recombines TRBV9 with TRBJ2-1, with 12 nucleotides matching TRBD2. The CDR3 sequence is 17 residues long. From germline, CDR1 is SGDLS and CDR2 YYNGEE. J was trimmed by 6 bases and V by 4 bases; bases with no gene match: 11. CDR3 loop: CASSPRTSGTFSNEQFF. CDR3 bases: TGTGCCAGCAGCCCTCGGACTAGCGGGACATTCAGCAATGAGCAGTTCTTC.

V gene TRBV19 combines with J gene TRBJ2-3; 11 nucleotides match TRBD2. The CDR3 spans 16 residues. J was trimmed by 3 bases and V by 3 bases; bases with no gene match: 5. Germline-derived CDR1 and CDR2 are LNHDA and SQIVND (reference sequence). The CDR3 DNA reads TGTGCCAGTAGTATCACTAGCGGGGGATTTACAGATACGCAGTATTTT. It yields the protein CASSITSGGFTDTQYF.

This clone was recorded only once. The rearrangement joins TRBV5-4 to TRBJ2-2; TRBD2 is a possible D gene (5 bases). V lost 0 bases to trimming and J lost 8 bases, with 11 bases between them. Germline assignment: CDR1 SGHNT and CDR2 YYREEE (reference sequence). The CDR3 is 14 residues long. CDR3 in DNA: TGTGCCAGCAGCTTGGCGGGGAGCTGGGGGGAGCTGTTTTTT. Amino acid sequence: CASSLAGSWGELFF.

The genes are TRBV30 and TRBJ1-2; 10 bases align to TRBD1. This CDR3 has 14 residues. Trimming at V came to 5 bases and at J to 8 bases, leaving 11 bases not matched to a gene. The germline V gene has CDR1 GTSNPN and CDR2 SVGIG (reference sequence). CDR3 sequence: CAWGTGTGVWGYTF. The CDR3 DNA reads TGTGCCTGGGGAACCGGGACAGGGGTTTGGGGCTACACCTTC.

This chain uses TRBV7-9 with TRBJ2-1; D not certain. The CDR3 has 11 amino acids. The germline CDR1 and CDR2 sequences are SEHNR and FQNEAQ (reference sequence). Deletions cut 4 bases from V and 9 bases from J, with 7 bases between. The CDR3 loop reads CASSSSVEQFF. The CDR3 DNA is TGTGCCAGCAGCTCGAGCGTTGAGCAGTTCTTC.

The chain joins TRBV19 to TRBJ1-4; D not resolved. Germline loops: CDR1 LNHDA, CDR2 SQIVND (reference sequence). The CDR3 contains 14 residues. Trimming pared 6 bases from V and 4 bases from J, leaving 12 bases between. CDR3 residues: CASRGLSLNEKLFF. The DNA for the CDR3 is TGTGCCAGTAGGGGCCTTTCACTTAATGAAAAACTGTTTTTT.

The J gene is TRBJ2-3, the V gene TRBV5-6; TRBD2 agrees at 7 bases. The junction had 11 bases not matched to a gene; V was cut back by 4 bases and J by 6 bases. This CDR3 has 15 amino acids. Germline V gives CDR1 SGHDT, CDR2 YYEEEE. The CDR3 bases are TGTGCCAGCAGCGAGACCAGCGGGACTGGGGATACGCAGTATTTT. It encodes CASSETSGTGDTQYF.

CDR3 coding DNA: TGCGCCAGCAGTGAGTCTAACAGGGCGGACACCGGGGAGCTGTTTTTT. This sequence encodes CASSESNRADTGELFF. V and J are TRBV10-1 and TRBJ2-2; a possible D gene is TRBD1 (6 bases). CDR1 and CDR2 from the germline V gene are WNHNN and SYGVQD (reference sequence). CDR3 length equals 16 residues. Trimming removed 0 bases from V and 3 bases from J, with 11 bases in between.

The chain uses TRBV20-1 and TRBJ2-1; D is ambiguous. Trimming cost V 6 bases and J 2 bases, with 5 bases left between them. This CDR3 has 11 residues. Per the germline V gene, CDR1 is DFQATT and CDR2 is SNEGSKA (reference sequence). In nucleotides, the CDR3 is TGCAGTGCCCCGGCCTACAATGAGCAGTTCTTC. Translated: CSAPAYNEQFF.

The V call is TRBV28, the J call TRBJ2-3, with TRBD2 matching 15 bases. J lost 6 bases, V lost 4 bases, and 11 bases had no gene match. The CDR3 length is 18 residues. Germline V gene lookup returns CDR1 MDHEN and CDR2 SYDVKM. The CDR3 DNA follows: TGTGCCAGCAGTTCTGGAACCGGGACTAGCGGGAGGCTGGATACGCAGTATTTT. Residues: CASSSGTGTSGRLDTQYF.

This chain joins TRBV10-3 and TRBJ1-2; 10 nucleotides agree with TRBD1. The CDR3 sequence is 12 residues long. V lost 11 bases, J lost 4 bases, and 4 bases stayed unmatched. The V gene's germline CDR1 is ENHRY and CDR2 SYGVKD. The CDR3 region has the DNA TGTGCCGTGACAGGGGGCAGCTATGGCTACACCTTC. It specifies CAVTGGSYGYTF.

The chain has TRBV28 and TRBJ2-2; 10 bases are shared with TRBD2. CDR3 length: 18 residues. The germline gives CDR1 MDHEN, CDR2 SYDVKM. The V and J ends lost 5 bases and 3 bases, in that order; junction bases with no gene match: 12. The CDR3 loop reads CASSGPGASGSHTGELFF. In DNA, the CDR3 is TGTGCCAGCAGTGGCCCTGGTGCTAGCGGGAGTCACACCGGGGAGCTGTTTTTT.

The chain combines TRBV2 with TRBJ1-1; TRBD1 aligns across 9 bases. This CDR3 contains 15 residues. The junction had 10 bases not matched to a gene; V was cut back by 5 bases and J by 6 bases. Germline-derived CDR1 and CDR2 are SNHLY and FYNNEI. CDR3 sequence reads: CASSLQGASLSEAFF. The CDR3 DNA is TGTGCCAGCAGTCTACAGGGGGCCTCGCTGTCTGAAGCTTTCTTT.

This chain uses TRBV5-4 with TRBJ2-3, with a possible D match to TRBD2 (5 bases). The CDR3 is 15 residues long. Germline-derived CDR1 and CDR2 are SGHNT and YYREEE (reference sequence). V was cut by 0 bases and J by 4 bases, with 12 bases left in between. The CDR3 loop reads CASSLGVASSDTQYF. CDR3 bases: TGTGCCAGCAGCTTGGGGGTCGCTAGCTCAGATACGCAGTATTTT.

The count of this clone is one. The chain joins TRBV4-2 to TRBJ2-6; the match to TRBD1 covers 11 bases. The CDR3 is 18 residues long. CDR1 LGHNA and CDR2 YNFKEQ come from the germline V gene. V lost 0 bases and J lost 1; bases outside the gene matches: 2. CDR3 sequence (DNA): TGTGCCAGCAGCCAAGAAGGGACAGGGGGGTCTGGGGCCAACGTCCTGACTTTC. Its protein is CASSQEGTGGSGANVLTF.

The genes are TRBV7-3 and TRBJ2-2; 7 nucleotides line up with TRBD2. This CDR3 contains 16 residues. V shed 5 bases and J 6 bases; nucleotides not matched to a gene: 12. The germline V gene encodes CDR1 SGHTA and CDR2 FQGTGA. Written as DNA, the CDR3 is TGTGCCAGCAGCCCCCGAGGGGCGGGAGTAGCCGGGGAGCTGTTTTTT. Encoded protein: CASSPRGAGVAGELFF. The variable domain in full, with the rest retrieved from reference TRBV7-3 and TRBJ2-2, is GAGVSQTPSNKVTEKGKYVELRCDPISGHTALYWYRQSLGQGPEFLIYFQGTGAADDSGLPNDRFFAVRPEGSVSTLKIQRTERGDSAVYLCASSPRGAGVAGELFFGEGSRLTVL.